This TCR beta chain was identified during a study of blood T cell repertoires in COVID-19. Study-level background: Collection of acute and convalescent COVID-19 samples took place in the United States, Italy and Spain. Nucleic acid was either cDNA or gDNA, and it came from T cells, B-cell-depleted T cells, or PBMCs.

Germline V gene lookup returns CDR1 MDHEN and CDR2 SYDVKM. V gave up 8 bases and J gave up 0 bases, with 11 bases separating them. The CDR3 totals 13 residues. In the authors' methods: Using reference gene primer amplification, nucleated cell counts were estimated. Produced via immunoSEQ multiplex PCR; TCRdb's table is partial and in-frame only. The V and J calls and clone size were taken over from that table, and D and trimming were inferred from the DNA. The sample records 40,000 or so clones, approximately 90% being singletons. The chain employs TRBV28 and TRBJ2-7; D is perhaps TRBD1 (5 bases). Sequenced input: peripheral blood. The origin of this receptor is a man aged 60 to 75 with active COVID-19. In DNA, the CDR3 is TGTGCCAGCTCTGTGACAGTCTCCTACGAGCAGTACTTC. Its translation: CASSVTVSYEQYF.